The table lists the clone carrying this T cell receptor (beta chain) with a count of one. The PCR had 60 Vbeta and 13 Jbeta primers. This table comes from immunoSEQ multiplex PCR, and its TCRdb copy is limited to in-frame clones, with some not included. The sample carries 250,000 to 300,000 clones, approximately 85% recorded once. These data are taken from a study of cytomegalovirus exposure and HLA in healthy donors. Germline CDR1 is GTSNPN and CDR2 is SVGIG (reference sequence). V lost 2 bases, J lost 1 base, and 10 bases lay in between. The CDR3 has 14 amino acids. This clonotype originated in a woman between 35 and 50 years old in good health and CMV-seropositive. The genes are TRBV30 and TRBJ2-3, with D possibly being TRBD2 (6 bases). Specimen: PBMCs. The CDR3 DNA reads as TGTGCCTGGAGTCCGGCTAGCGGCACAGATACGCAGTATTTT. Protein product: CAWSPASGTDTQYF.